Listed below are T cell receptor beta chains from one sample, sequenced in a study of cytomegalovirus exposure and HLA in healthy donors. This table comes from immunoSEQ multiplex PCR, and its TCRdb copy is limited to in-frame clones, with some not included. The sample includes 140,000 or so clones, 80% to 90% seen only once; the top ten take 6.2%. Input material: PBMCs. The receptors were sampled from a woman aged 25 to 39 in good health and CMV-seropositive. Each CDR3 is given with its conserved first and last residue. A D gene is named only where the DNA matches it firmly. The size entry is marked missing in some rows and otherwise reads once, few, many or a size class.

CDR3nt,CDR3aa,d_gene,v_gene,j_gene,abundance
TGTGCCAGCAGTCTTGGAGGGGTGAAACAAGAGACCCAGTACTTC,CASSLGGVKQETQYF,NA,TRBV28,TRBJ2-5,NA
TGTGCCGCCGGTAAGCCCGTATCCCAGCCCCAGCATTTT,CAAGKPVSQPQHF,NA,TRBV27,TRBJ1-5,NA
TGTGCCAAATCGACAGGAAAATATGGCTACACCTTC,CAKSTGKYGYTF,NA,TRBV6-9,TRBJ1-2,NA
TGCGCCAGCAGGGGGCTAGCGGGGTGGGGGAACTACAATGAGCAGTTCTTC,CASRGLAGWGNYNEQFF,TRBD2,TRBV4-1,TRBJ2-1,NA
TGTGCCAGCTCACCATACGTGACAGATGAAGCTTTCTTT,CASSPYVTDEAFF,NA,TRBV18,TRBJ1-1,NA
TGCAGCGTTGAGGTCCGCGGGACAGGCTTGTTGGGGCAGTATTTT,CSVEVRGTGLLGQYF,TRBD1,TRBV29-1,TRBJ2-3,NA
TGCGCCAGCAGCACGGCAGCGTCCCTCGATGAGCAGTTCTTC,CASSTAASLDEQFF,NA,TRBV5-1,TRBJ2-1,NA
TGTGCCAGCAGTGAAGGTGGGGGCAACACTGAAGCTTTCTTT,CASSEGGGNTEAFF,NA,TRBV25-1,TRBJ1-1,NA
TGTGCCAGCAGTTGGACAGGGGGCACTTCACCCCTCCACTTT,CASSWTGGTSPLHF,TRBD1,TRBV28,TRBJ1-6,few
TGTGCCAGCAGCTTAAGGGGCTATGGCTACACCTTC,CASSLRGYGYTF,NA,TRBV11-2,TRBJ1-2,NA
TGTGCCAGCCGTCGAGGGAGCGCCGGGGAGCTGTTTTTT,CASRRGSAGELFF,NA,TRBV2,TRBJ2-2,NA
TGTGCCAGCAGTAATCAGATGAACACTGAAGCTTTCTTT,CASSNQMNTEAFF,NA,TRBV6-4,TRBJ1-1,NA
TGTGCCAGCAGTGATCGGGACAGGAGATACGAGCAGTACTTC,CASSDRDRRYEQYF,TRBD1,TRBV2,TRBJ2-7,NA
TGTGCCAGTAGTAGCTCGGGGGGATACAATGAGCAGTTCTTC,CASSSSGGYNEQFF,TRBD2,TRBV19,TRBJ2-1,NA
TGTGCCAGCAAGGGGGAAGGTTCACCCCTCCACTTT,CASKGEGSPLHF,NA,TRBV28,TRBJ1-6,NA
TGTGCCACCAGCAGAGATAGGGGGATAAGGGGTACCCAGTACTTC,CATSRDRGIRGTQYF,NA,TRBV15,TRBJ2-5,NA
TGTGCCAGCAGCTTGGCTCGGGGGGCCGACTCCGGGGAGCTGTTTTTT,CASSLARGADSGELFF,NA,TRBV5-4,TRBJ2-2,NA
TGCAGCGTTGAGGGAGCGACAGAGACCCAGTACTTC,CSVEGATETQYF,NA,TRBV29-1,TRBJ2-5,NA
TGTGCCAGCAGTGGGACCGGGACAGGGCCCTACTTC,CASSGTGTGPYF,TRBD1,TRBV27,TRBJ2-7,NA
TGTGCCAGCAGTTTACGGGGACTAGCGGGGTTTCCCCAAAAAGAGACCCAGTACTTC,CASSLRGLAGFPQKETQYF,TRBD2,TRBV28,TRBJ2-5,NA
TGTGCCAGCAGCGCCGCGGGGGCCAACGTCCTGACTTTC,CASSAAGANVLTF,NA,TRBV9,TRBJ2-6,NA
TGTGCCAGCAGCACTGGGACAGGAGATTATAATGAAAAACTGTTTTTT,CASSTGTGDYNEKLFF,TRBD1,TRBV5-6,TRBJ1-4,once
TGCAGCGTTAATACAGGGGGAAAGGATCAGCCCCAGCATTTT,CSVNTGGKDQPQHF,TRBD1,TRBV29-1,TRBJ1-5,NA
TGTGCCAGCAGCTTAGGGAACAGGGGTGAGCAGTTCTTC,CASSLGNRGEQFF,TRBD1,TRBV7-8,TRBJ2-1,NA
TGTGCCAGCTCGCTCGGACAGGGGATGCCCTACGAGCAGTACTTC,CASSLGQGMPYEQYF,TRBD1,TRBV18,TRBJ2-7,NA
TGTGCCAGCAGTGAAGCGCGGGAACACGTCCTGACTTTC,CASSEAREHVLTF,NA,TRBV2,TRBJ2-6,NA
TGCGCCAGCAGCTCCGGGACTAGCCTGCCCGGGGAGCTGTTTTTT,CASSSGTSLPGELFF,TRBD2,TRBV5-1,TRBJ2-2,NA
TGCGCCAGCAGCTTTCTGACAGCCCAAGAGACCCAGTACTTC,CASSFLTAQETQYF,NA,TRBV5-1,TRBJ2-5,NA
TGTGCCAGCAGCGGGCAGGGGACTAGCGGGCCCTACAATGAGCAGTTCTTC,CASSGQGTSGPYNEQFF,TRBD2,TRBV5-4,TRBJ2-1,once
TGTGCCAGCTCACCGATAGGGACTAGCGGGAGATCGGGCACAGATACGCAGTATTTT,CASSPIGTSGRSGTDTQYF,TRBD2,TRBV18,TRBJ2-3,NA
TGTGCCAGCTCACCACTCGGACTAGCCACCGGGGAGCTGTTTTTT,CASSPLGLATGELFF,TRBD2,TRBV18,TRBJ2-2,NA
TGCGCCAGCAAGGGACTAGTGCAAGAGACCCAGTACTTC,CASKGLVQETQYF,TRBD2,TRBV10-2,TRBJ2-5,NA
TGCAGCGTTGTTCTGACCGGGGAGCTGTTTTTT,CSVVLTGELFF,NA,TRBV29-1,TRBJ2-2,NA
TGTGCCAGCAGCTTGACAGGGTCCTATGGCTACACCTTC,CASSLTGSYGYTF,TRBD1,TRBV11-1,TRBJ1-2,NA
TGTGCCAGCAGCTTGCGGAGGGGTCCAGATACGCAGTATTTT,CASSLRRGPDTQYF,NA,TRBV7-2,TRBJ2-3,NA
TGTGCCAGCAGTTACGTTCCGGGACAGGAAGAGACCCAGTACTTC,CASSYVPGQEETQYF,TRBD1,TRBV6-5,TRBJ2-5,NA
TGTGCCAGCAGTTACTCGACAGGGGGCGGCTACGAGCAGTACTTC,CASSYSTGGGYEQYF,TRBD1,TRBV6-5,TRBJ2-7,NA
TGTGCCAGCAGCTTGGGACAGGGAAGATCCTACGAGCAGTACTTC,CASSLGQGRSYEQYF,TRBD1,TRBV5-4,TRBJ2-7,NA
TGCGCCAGCAGCTTGGGACAGGTCTCCTACAATGAGCAGTTCTTC,CASSLGQVSYNEQFF,NA,TRBV5-1,TRBJ2-1,few
TGCGCCAGCAGCTTGGACTGGCGAACGGGGGAAAAACTGTTTTTT,CASSLDWRTGEKLFF,NA,TRBV5-1,TRBJ1-4,NA
TGTGCCAGCAGCGGGGAGACCACTGAAGCTTTCTTT,CASSGETTEAFF,NA,TRBV5-4,TRBJ1-1,NA
TGTGCCAGCAGCTCCACTAGCGGGAGGGGGGATGAGCAGTTCTTC,CASSSTSGRGDEQFF,TRBD2,TRBV11-3,TRBJ2-1,NA
TGCGCCAGCAGCTTGGCCGGGACAGGGGGCCTAAATTACAATGAGCAGTTCTTC,CASSLAGTGGLNYNEQFF,TRBD1,TRBV5-1,TRBJ2-1,NA
TGTGCCAGTAGTATATCCGGACAGGGTATTGTTAAACTGTTTTTT,CASSISGQGIVKLFF,TRBD1,TRBV19,TRBJ1-4,NA
TGTGCCAGCAGTTTGTTGCTAGCGGGAGTGGGGAATGAGCAGTTCTTC,CASSLLLAGVGNEQFF,TRBD2,TRBV27,TRBJ2-1,once
TGCGCCAGCAGCCTGGGGGTCGACAGGATCTCCTACGAGCAGTACTTC,CASSLGVDRISYEQYF,NA,TRBV5-1,TRBJ2-7,NA
TGTGCCAGCAGCTTGAGCGGGAGATTCAATGAGCAGTTCTTC,CASSLSGRFNEQFF,TRBD2,TRBV5-4,TRBJ2-1,NA
TGTGCCAGCAGCCCCGGACAGGGTGAGCATCAGCCCCAGCATTTT,CASSPGQGEHQPQHF,TRBD1,TRBV7-8,TRBJ1-5,NA
TGTGCCAGCAGCTTGCAGGGAACCTACGAGCAGTACTTC,CASSLQGTYEQYF,NA,TRBV5-4,TRBJ2-7,NA
TGTGCCAGCAGTTCCCGAAAGCGGGAGAGAGCATATACGCAGTATTTT,CASSSRKRERAYTQYF,TRBD2,TRBV2,TRBJ2-3,NA